These T cell receptor beta chains were read from a single sample in a study of blood T cell repertoires in COVID-19. Repertoires were generated with immunoSEQ multiplex PCR, while TCRdb's copy carries only in-frame clones and drops some. In the table there are about 280,000 clones, 75% to 90% of which are singletons. Source material: peripheral blood. These receptors originate from a woman in her 70s with COVID-19, enrolled during active disease. Each CDR3 is given with its conserved first and last residue. A D gene is named only where the DNA matches it firmly. A row's size may be missing; if present it is once, few, many or a size class.

.	.	TRBV10-2	TRBJ1-3	TGCGCCAGCAGCGACAGGTACTCTGGAAACACCATATATTTT	CASSDRYSGNTIYF
.	TRBD1	TRBV24-1	TRBJ1-2	TGTGCCACGAGACAGGGCCTGAGGGATGGCTACACCTTC	CATRQGLRDGYTF
once	.	TRBV5-8	TRBJ1-6	TGTGCCAGCAGCCCGGTCCCACAGGGTCAGGGCTCTAATTCACCCCTCCACTTT	CASSPVPQGQGSNSPLHF
.	TRBD1	TRBV28	TRBJ1-1	TGTGCCAGCAGTGCGGTAAGCTGGACAGGGAAAGGTGAAGCTTTCTTT	CASSAVSWTGKGEAFF
.	TRBD2	TRBV7-9	TRBJ2-2	TGTGCCAGCAGCTTCTCCGCGGGACTAGGGGAGAGGACCGGGGAGCTGTTTTTT	CASSFSAGLGERTGELFF
few	TRBD1	TRBV6-1	TRBJ1-1	TGTGCCAGCAGTGAGGCCGGGACAGGGCACACTGAAGCTTTCTTT	CASSEAGTGHTEAFF
.	.	TRBV29-1	TRBJ2-1	TGCAGCGTTTGCCTCGCGGTCTCCTACAATGAGCAGTTCTTC	CSVCLAVSYNEQFF
.	.	TRBV30	TRBJ1-2	TGTGCCTGGAGCGAAGGGACACTCGATGGCTACACCTTC	CAWSEGTLDGYTF
.	.	TRBV20-1	TRBJ1-5	TGCAGTGCTAGTTTCAGGGGCCAGTATAGCAATCAGCCCCAGCATTTT	CSASFRGQYSNQPQHF
.	.	TRBV30	TRBJ2-1	TGTGCCTGGAGTGTTCTCAATGAGCAGTTCTTC	CAWSVLNEQFF
.	TRBD2	TRBV5-1	TRBJ2-5	TGCGCCAGCAGCTCACTAGCGGGGGGGCAAGAGACCCAGTACTTC	CASSSLAGGQETQYF
once	.	TRBV10-3	TRBJ1-5	TGTGCCATCAGTGATAAGCCTTACAATCAGCCCCAGCATTTT	CAISDKPYNQPQHF
once	TRBD1	TRBV30	TRBJ1-2	TGTGCCTGGAGTGTACGTTCGGGACAGGGGATTGATGGCTACACCTTC	CAWSVRSGQGIDGYTF
.	TRBD2	TRBV7-9	TRBJ2-2	TGTACCAGCAGCTTAGCGGGAGACAGGGAGCTGTTTTTT	CTSSLAGDRELFF
.	.	TRBV5-6	TRBJ2-1	TGTGCCAGCAGCGTACGGTTGAATGAGCAGTTCTTC	CASSVRLNEQFF
.	TRBD1	TRBV15	TRBJ1-3	TGTGCCACCAGCTCCCGGGACAGGGGGCCCGGAAACACCATATATTTT	CATSSRDRGPGNTIYF
many	.	TRBV2	TRBJ2-7	TGTGCCAGCAGTGACGCGGTTAGCTCCTACGAGCAGTACTTC	CASSDAVSSYEQYF
.	.	TRBV5-6	TRBJ2-1	TGTGCCAGCAGCCGAGGGTTCTCCTCCTACAATGAGCAGTTCTTC	CASSRGFSSYNEQFF
.	TRBD2	TRBV10-3	TRBJ2-5	TGTGCCATCAGTGAGTCGCTAGCGGGGAAAGAGACCCAGTACTTC	CAISESLAGKETQYF
.	.	TRBV28	TRBJ1-5	TGTGCCAGCAGTTTAAAGCGGTGGGGGGATCAGCCCCAGCATTTT	CASSLKRWGDQPQHF
.	TRBD1	TRBV7-9	TRBJ1-1	TGTGCCAGCAGCCAGGGGGATGGGGACACTGAAGCTTTCTTT	CASSQGDGDTEAFF
.	TRBD2	TRBV7-3	TRBJ2-1	TGTGCCAGCAGCCCCGGGGGGGCCGATGAGCAGTTCTTC	CASSPGGADEQFF
.	TRBD1	TRBV28	TRBJ1-2	TGTGCCGGCGGGACAGGGGGTCATGGCTACACCTTC	CAGGTGGHGYTF
.	.	TRBV10-3	TRBJ2-2	TGTGCCATCAGTGAGTCGAATGGCAACACCGGGGAGCTGTTTTTT	CAISESNGNTGELFF
.	.	TRBV6-6	TRBJ1-5	TGTGCCAGCAGGACCCCTCAGGGGCCAAGCAATCAGCCCCAGCATTTT	CASRTPQGPSNQPQHF
.	TRBD2	TRBV5-1	TRBJ2-3	TGCGCCAGCAATAGCGGGGGAGATACAGATACGCAGTATTTT	CASNSGGDTDTQYF
.	.	TRBV7-8	TRBJ2-5	TGTGCCAGCGGTCCCCACAGGGATAGGGAGACCCAGTACTTC	CASGPHRDRETQYF
.	.	TRBV7-3	TRBJ2-7	TGTGCCAGCAGCCCTTGGGCGGGGGCCCACGAGCAGTACTTC	CASSPWAGAHEQYF
once	.	TRBV7-3	TRBJ2-5	TGTGCCAGCAGCCAAAGAGGCGCCGGGGGAGAGACCCAGTACTTC	CASSQRGAGGETQYF
few	.	TRBV5-6	TRBJ2-5	TGTGCCAGCAGCTTGGCCGGAGTCGCGAAAGAGACCCAGTACTTC	CASSLAGVAKETQYF
.	TRBD1	TRBV5-1	TRBJ1-2	TGCGCCAGCAGGGTTGGACAGGGGGTTAACTTGGAGGGCTACACCTTC	CASRVGQGVNLEGYTF
once	.	TRBV4-3	TRBJ2-7	TGCGCCAGCAGCCAAGAGGAGACTCCCGGGGAGCAGTACTTC	CASSQEETPGEQYF
.	TRBD2	TRBV12-5	TRBJ2-3	TGTGCTAGTGGTCCCAACGGGGGGGCTGATACGCAGTATTTT	CASGPNGGADTQYF
.	.	TRBV7-2	TRBJ1-5	TGTGCCAGCAGCATTGGACAGATCCAGCATTTT	CASSIGQIQHF
.	TRBD2	TRBV29-1	TRBJ2-3	TGCAGCGTTGATACGGGGCGGGGGGGCACAGATACGCAGTATTTT	CSVDTGRGGTDTQYF
.	.	TRBV2	TRBJ1-4	TGTGCCAGCAGTTACCTACTAGGAGCGGCTAATGAAAAACTGTTTTTT	CASSYLLGAANEKLFF
.	.	TRBV12-3/TRBV12-4	TRBJ1-1	TGTGCCAGCAGCCCGCCTGGGCCTGAAGCTTTCTTT	CASSPPGPEAFF
.	TRBD2	TRBV6-5	TRBJ2-7	TGTGCCAGCAGTTACGGGGAGGGTTACGAGCAGTACTTC	CASSYGEGYEQYF
.	TRBD1	TRBV14	TRBJ1-6	TGTGCCAGCAGTGAGGGACAGTGGTATAATTCACCCCTCCACTTT	CASSEGQWYNSPLHF
.	.	TRBV5-4	TRBJ1-2	TGTGCCAGCAGCCCGATTGCGGGGTGGGTAGGCTACACCTTC	CASSPIAGWVGYTF
.	.	TRBV6-6	TRBJ1-1	TGTGCCAGCAGTTACGGGGGGGAGGTTGCAGCTTTCTTT	CASSYGGEVAAFF
once	TRBD1	TRBV7-2	TRBJ2-5	TGTGCCAGCAGCCCTGACAGGGGCCAAGAGACCCAGTACTTC	CASSPDRGQETQYF
once	.	TRBV4-1	TRBJ2-7	TGCGCCAGCAGCCAAGTCGGGGGGCGCTCCTACGAGCAGTACTTC	CASSQVGGRSYEQYF
.	.	TRBV18	TRBJ2-1	TGTGCCAGCTCACTCTTGGAGGCCTACAATGAGCAGTTCTTC	CASSLLEAYNEQFF
.	.	TRBV7-3	TRBJ2-2	TGTGCCAGCAGTCCAAGGGGGATCACCGGGGAGCTGTTTTTT	CASSPRGITGELFF
.	TRBD1	TRBV30	TRBJ1-1	TGTGCCTGGAGGGTCCGGGACAGCCGGAACACTGAAGCTTTCTTT	CAWRVRDSRNTEAFF
.	.	TRBV2	TRBJ2-6	TGTGCCAGCAGGGGCCCTGGGGCCAACGTCCTGACTTTC	CASRGPGANVLTF
.	.	TRBV14	TRBJ1-1	TGTGCCAGCAGCCAAACCTACCGGGGTGTTACTGAAGCTTTCTTT	CASSQTYRGVTEAFF
few	.	TRBV11-2	TRBJ1-1	TGTGCCAGCAGCTTAGACAGACAGCTTGAAGCTTTCTTT	CASSLDRQLEAFF
.	.	TRBV7-2	TRBJ2-4	TGTGCCAGCAGCCTGCTGGGGACAGCCGGGGGCATTCAGTACTTC	CASSLLGTAGGIQYF
few	TRBD1	TRBV29-1	TRBJ1-1	TGCAGCGTTGACCGTGTCAGGGGGACCCCTGAAGCTTTCTTT	CSVDRVRGTPEAFF
.	TRBD1	TRBV24-1	TRBJ2-2	TGTGCCACCAGTGAATCCCCGGGACAGGGTGTAGCCGGGGAGCTGTTTTTT	CATSESPGQGVAGELFF
.	.	TRBV6-6	TRBJ1-6	TGTGCCAGCAGTAACAGGGAAACACCCCTCCACTTT	CASSNRETPLHF
few	.	TRBV27	TRBJ1-1	TGTGCCAGCAGTTTCTCGGGGAACACTGAAGCTTTCTTT	CASSFSGNTEAFF
.	TRBD1	TRBV4-1	TRBJ2-5	TGCGCCAGCAGCCCGACAGGGGGCAGGGAGACCCAGTACTTC	CASSPTGGRETQYF